These T cell receptor beta chains were read from a single sample in a study of T cell changes during pregnancy in multiple sclerosis. Sequencing used immunoSEQ multiplex PCR; TCRdb keeps in-frame clones, though not all of them. Altogether around 100,000 clones are present, 91% being singletons, with the ten largest covering around 3.5%. The sequences come from peripheral blood, collected after pregnancy. The receptor set was obtained from a female donor with multiple sclerosis, enrolled in a pregnancy study. CDR3s leave out the opening cysteine and the closing phenylalanine or tryptophan. Each record gives: J gene, V gene, CDR3 protein.

j_gene: TRBJ1-5
v_gene: TRBV6-6
CDR3aa: ASSWGGQPQH

j_gene: TRBJ2-1
v_gene: TRBV29-1
CDR3aa: SVVRPSGVYNEQF

j_gene: TRBJ2-3
v_gene: TRBV11-1
CDR3aa: ASSSTGASTDTQY

j_gene: TRBJ2-5
v_gene: TRBV2
CDR3aa: AGRQGAGETQY

j_gene: TRBJ1-2
v_gene: TRBV19
CDR3aa: ASSIQGAVYT

j_gene: TRBJ1-5
v_gene: TRBV15
CDR3aa: ATSRAKWLPQH

j_gene: TRBJ2-1
v_gene: TRBV27
CDR3aa: ASTGPGTGFNEQF

j_gene: TRBJ1-1
v_gene: TRBV12-5
CDR3aa: ASGPGQWENTEAF

j_gene: TRBJ2-1
v_gene: TRBV28
CDR3aa: ASSPTGTGINEQF

j_gene: TRBJ1-4
v_gene: TRBV18
CDR3aa: ASSTNGGAIKKLF

j_gene: TRBJ2-1
v_gene: TRBV27
CDR3aa: ASSLIKRGGYNEQF

j_gene: TRBJ1-1
v_gene: TRBV19
CDR3aa: ASSIGRRMNTEAF

j_gene: TRBJ2-3
v_gene: TRBV9
CDR3aa: ASSEGQDLLTDTQY

j_gene: TRBJ1-6
v_gene: TRBV7-9
CDR3aa: ASSSLDSGDSPLH

j_gene: TRBJ1-5
v_gene: TRBV6-1
CDR3aa: ASREKDRGSNQPQH

j_gene: TRBJ2-2
v_gene: TRBV19
CDR3aa: ASSTPGLVTGELF

j_gene: TRBJ1-1
v_gene: TRBV13
CDR3aa: ASSLGAVMIPEAF

j_gene: TRBJ2-2
v_gene: TRBV12-5
CDR3aa: ASGQGSGELF

j_gene: TRBJ2-2
v_gene: TRBV7-3
CDR3aa: ASSLEHTGELF

j_gene: TRBJ2-7
v_gene: TRBV9
CDR3aa: ASSVGPLGGTTYEQY

j_gene: TRBJ1-2
v_gene: TRBV15
CDR3aa: ATSRVRTGVEGYT

j_gene: TRBJ2-7
v_gene: TRBV5-8
CDR3aa: ASSLGQGIMYEQY

j_gene: TRBJ2-7
v_gene: TRBV7-9
CDR3aa: ASSLPDTGTYEQY

j_gene: TRBJ2-2
v_gene: TRBV5-6
CDR3aa: ASSLGGQVTGELF